The present TCR beta chain was sequenced within a study of OX40 agonist ivuxolimab in advanced cancers. A word on this clone: Its antigen is not known.

CDR1 is SNHLY and CDR2 is FYNNEI in the germline V gene. The V gene end was trimmed by 7 bases and the J gene end by 9 bases; junction bases not matched to a gene: 7. The length of the CDR3 is 14 residues. Baseline, cycle 4 day 1, and cycle 7 day 1 were the blood sampling points. Study-wide results and limits: Dosing at 0.1 to 3.0 mg/kg was accompanied by clonal expansion of CD4+ and CD8+ blood T cells by week 6. Antigen specificity remained undetermined for the expanded peripheral T cells. CD8+ T cells averaged more expanded clones than CD4+.

Sequencing used immunoSEQ multiplex PCR; TCRdb keeps in-frame clones, though not all of them. The sample lists about 24,000 clones, roughly three quarters occurring once. Material: CD4+ or CD8+ T cells sorted from blood, obtained in a trial of the OX40 agonist ivuxolimab. The source of this sequence is an adult with an advanced solid tumor such as melanoma, head and neck, liver or kidney cancer. The chain uses TRBV2 and TRBJ1-6; 9 nucleotides agree with TRBD1. The CDR3 loop reads CASKTDRGGSPLHF. The CDR3 DNA follows: TGTGCCAGCAAGACGGACAGGGGAGGTTCACCCCTCCACTTT.